This TCR beta chain was sequenced during a study of cytomegalovirus exposure and HLA in healthy donors. The CDR3 consists of 16 residues. Deletions cut 1 base from V and 0 bases from J, with 10 bases between. In germline, CDR1 is LGHNA, CDR2 YSLEER. Some clones are missing from TCRdb's copy, which holds only in-frame ones; the method was immunoSEQ multiplex PCR. Here the sample spans roughly 260,000 clones, 90% being singletons. The rearrangement links TRBV4-3 to TRBJ2-1; tentatively, D is TRBD1 (5 bases). The specimen sequenced was PBMCs. This sequence originates from a woman between 18 and 30 years old in good health and CMV-seronegative. The CDR3 sequence: CASSQARGSSYNEQFF. In DNA, the CDR3 is TGCGCCAGCAGCCAAGCTAGGGGTAGCTCCTACAATGAGCAGTTCTTC.